Listed below are T cell receptor beta chains from one sample, sequenced in a study of lymphopenia after photon versus proton radiotherapy. Repertoires were generated with immunoSEQ multiplex PCR, while TCRdb's copy carries only in-frame clones and drops some. The sample holds about 39,000 clones, 80% to 95% seen once. This specimen consisted of peripheral blood, obtained from a patient treated with photon-based radiotherapy. Receptors originate from a man aged 60-69 years with cholangiocarcinoma. The CDR3 runs from the conserved cysteine through the conserved F or W. The D gene is left open where the match is weak. Expanded clones get a size class; other rows say once, few or many, or leave the size out.

cdr3_aa cdr3_nt clone_size j_call v_call d_call
CASSPHVNTEAFF TGTGCCAGCAGCCCTCATGTGAACACTGAAGCTTTCTTT NA TRBJ1-1 TRBV28 NA
CASSDAGVDTGELFF TGTGCCAGCAGTGACGCGGGCGTGGACACCGGGGAGCTGTTTTTT NA TRBJ2-2 TRBV2 NA
CASSQVGALEKLFF TGCGCCAGCAGCCAAGTGGGGGCGCTTGAAAAACTGTTTTTT NA TRBJ1-4 TRBV4-1 NA
CASRRRLGDDLNTEAFF TGTGCCAGCAGAAGAAGACTCGGCGATGACTTGAACACTGAAGCTTTCTTT NA TRBJ1-1 TRBV11-3 NA
CASSLGGVGETQYF TGTGCCAGCAGCTTGGGAGGAGTCGGAGAGACCCAGTACTTC few TRBJ2-5 TRBV5-4 NA
CASSFPTTAGYSPLHF TGTGCCAGCAGTTTCCCGACCACAGCCGGATACTCACCCCTCCACTTT NA TRBJ1-6 TRBV5-6 NA
CASRPFDTGELFF TGTGCCAGCCGCCCTTTCGACACCGGGGAGCTGTTTTTT NA TRBJ2-2 TRBV2 NA
CASSERSYRSNQPQHF TGTGCCAGCAGTGAACGGTCGTACAGGAGCAATCAGCCCCAGCATTTT NA TRBJ1-5 TRBV6-1 NA
CASSHLTSGGPPSSYNEQFF TGTGCCAGCAGCCACCTAACTAGCGGGGGCCCCCCCAGCTCCTACAATGAGCAGTTCTTC NA TRBJ2-1 TRBV13 TRBD2
CASSPFPDEQFF TGTGCCAGCAGCCCCTTCCCAGATGAGCAGTTCTTC NA TRBJ2-1 TRBV11-2 NA
CASSLAGGRGPNSYTF TGCGCCAGCAGCTTGGCCGGGGGACGGGGGCCAAATAGCTACACCTTC NA TRBJ1-2 TRBV5-1 NA
CASRGANTEAFF TGTGCCAGCAGGGGGGCGAACACTGAAGCTTTCTTT few TRBJ1-1 TRBV9 NA
CASSLGGELAGANVLTF TGTGCCAGCTCCCTTGGGGGGGAGCTGGCTGGGGCCAACGTCCTGACTTTC NA TRBJ2-6 TRBV27 TRBD2
CASSLTGGNQPQHF TGTGCCAGCAGTTTGACAGGGGGCAATCAGCCCCAGCATTTT NA TRBJ1-5 TRBV6-1 TRBD1
CASSPVGTGATASGNTIYF TGTGCCAGCTCACCAGTCGGGACAGGGGCTACTGCATCTGGAAACACCATATATTTT NA TRBJ1-3 TRBV18 TRBD1
CASSLVPSDRHYTF TGTGCCAGCAGCTTAGTCCCCTCGGACAGACACTACACCTTC NA TRBJ1-2 TRBV7-2 NA
CASSSPTGFNYGYTF TGTGCCAGCAGTTCCCCGACAGGGTTCAACTATGGCTACACCTTC NA TRBJ1-2 TRBV28 TRBD1
CASIHKSWASNQPQHF TGTGCCAGCATTCATAAGTCGTGGGCAAGCAATCAGCCCCAGCATTTT NA TRBJ1-5 TRBV28 NA
CASGNRGAGGNEQFF TGTGCCAGCGGAAACAGGGGGGCTGGGGGCAATGAGCAGTTCTTC NA TRBJ2-1 TRBV27 TRBD1
CASSSGGEQFF TGTGCCAGCTCATCGGGGGGTGAGCAGTTCTTC NA TRBJ2-1 TRBV18 TRBD2
CASSYSRGPRAFF TGTGCCAGCAGTTACTCAAGGGGGCCTAGGGCTTTCTTT NA TRBJ1-1 TRBV6-5 TRBD1
CASSLALAGAALLYEQFF TGCGCCAGCAGCTTGGCCCTAGCGGGAGCGGCACTTTTGTATGAGCAGTTCTTC few TRBJ2-1 TRBV5-1 TRBD2
CASSVLQNTEAFF TGTGCCAGCAGCGTATTACAGAACACTGAAGCTTTCTTT NA TRBJ1-1 TRBV7-9 NA
CASSLYLGNTEAFF TGTGCCAGTAGCCTATACCTGGGGAACACTGAAGCTTTCTTT NA TRBJ1-1 TRBV19 NA
CATSSYPNTGELFF TGTGCCACCAGCTCGTATCCGAACACCGGGGAGCTGTTTTTT NA TRBJ2-2 TRBV15 NA
CASSQKSGRADEKLFF TGCGCCAGCAGCCAAAAGTCAGGACGGGCGGACGAAAAACTGTTTTTT NA TRBJ1-4 TRBV4-1 NA
CASSFAGTPYNEQFF TGTGCCAGCAGCTTTGCCGGAACCCCCTACAATGAGCAGTTCTTC NA TRBJ2-1 TRBV7-7 NA
CATSASNNSPLHF TGTGCCACCAGCGCTTCGAATAATTCACCCCTCCACTTT NA TRBJ1-6 TRBV15 NA
CASSAQGGPYEQYF TGTGCCAGCAGTGCTCAGGGGGGGCCCTACGAGCAGTACTTC NA TRBJ2-7 TRBV6-5 NA
CASSQVTGGAWGYTF TGTGCCAGCAGCCAAGTCACAGGGGGCGCGTGGGGCTACACCTTC NA TRBJ1-2 TRBV4-2 TRBD1
CASSVQSGMSTDTQYF TGTGCCAGCAGCGTACAGTCGGGGATGAGCACAGATACGCAGTATTTT NA TRBJ2-3 TRBV7-9 NA
CASSPLMGRDTEAFF TGTGCCAGCTCACCACTAATGGGTAGGGACACTGAAGCTTTCTTT once TRBJ1-1 TRBV18 NA
CASRRPGVQETQYF TGTGCCAGCAGAAGACCAGGAGTTCAAGAGACCCAGTACTTC NA TRBJ2-5 TRBV7-2 NA
CASSEDVGRASYTF TGTGCCAGCAGTGAAGACGTTGGGAGGGCGAGCTACACCTTC NA TRBJ1-2 TRBV2 NA
CAISGGAGADTGELFF TGTGCCATCAGTGGCGGGGCGGGAGCCGACACCGGGGAGCTGTTTTTT NA TRBJ2-2 TRBV10-3 TRBD2